A single sample gave rise to the 8 T cell receptor beta chains below, sequenced in a study of T cell responses to AZD1222 COVID-19 vaccine. TCRdb keeps only in-frame clones here, not all; method: immunoSEQ multiplex PCR. Here the sample spans more than 150,000 clones, under 95% being singletons. This sample comprised peripheral blood, obtained on day 0 of AZD1222 vaccination. Receptors were obtained from an adult in good health.

The chain employs TRBV27 and TRBJ1-1, with a tentative D call TRBD1 (6 bases). Per the germline V gene, CDR1 is MNHEY and CDR2 is SMNVEV (reference sequence). This CDR3 spans 15 amino acids. V was shortened by 5 bases and J by 3 bases, with 16 bases between the two germline ends. The CDR3 loop reads CASSPGQFRDTEAFF. CDR3 in DNA: TGTGCCAGCAGTCCCGGACAGTTCCGAGACACTGAAGCTTTCTTT.

This clone was detected only once. The chain joins TRBV7-2 to TRBJ2-7; D might be TRBD1 or TRBD2, each matching 6 bases. CDR3 length: 14 residues. The germline V gene has CDR1 SGHTA and CDR2 FQGNSA. Trimming stripped 2 bases from V and 6 bases from J, with 14 bases between. The CDR3 DNA is TGTGCCAGCAGCTTACGAGAATGGGGGGCCGAGCAGTACTTC. Translating gives CASSLREWGAEQYF.

The chain carries TRBV15 and TRBJ1-4; 9 positions match TRBD1. CDR3 length: 15 amino acids. Per germline, CDR1 LNHNV and CDR2 YYDKDF (reference sequence). The junction had 7 bases not matched to a gene; V was cut back by 3 bases and J by 8 bases. CDR3 DNA: TGTGCCACCAGCAGGACAGGGGGTGGTCTCGAAAAACTGTTTTTT. It yields the protein CATSRTGGGLEKLFF.

J is TRBJ2-7 and V is TRBV9; the D is unclear. Germline values: CDR1 SGDLS, CDR2 YYNGEE. The CDR3 runs to 14 residues. The V gene lost 4 bases and the J gene lost 0 bases, with 11 bases spanning the gap. The CDR3 loop reads CASSTVAGSYEQYF. Here the CDR3 DNA reads TGTGCCAGCAGCACCGTTGCTGGCTCCTACGAGCAGTACTTC.

The J gene is TRBJ1-4, the V gene TRBV7-9, with a possible D match to TRBD1 (6 bases). V gave up 2 bases and J gave up 4 bases, with 20 bases separating them. Germline CDR1 SEHNR, CDR2 FQNEAQ (reference sequence). The CDR3 totals 18 residues. The CDR3 is CASSLLGGWTVNNEKLFF. The CDR3 nucleotides read TGTGCCAGCAGCTTACTCGGCGGATGGACAGTCAATAATGAAAAACTGTTTTTT.

The chain recombines TRBV7-9 with TRBJ1-6; 7 bases are a match to TRBD1. Germline assignment: CDR1 SEHNR and CDR2 FQNEAQ (reference sequence). The CDR3 contains 17 residues. With V trimmed by 1 base and J by 0 bases, 3 bases remained unmatched. CDR3 region: CASSLEGDSSYNSPLHF. The CDR3 nucleotides read TGTGCCAGCAGCTTAGAGGGGGACAGCTCCTATAATTCACCCCTCCACTTT. The variable domain in full, completed from reference TRBV7-9 and TRBJ1-6, reads DTGVSQNPRHKITKRGQNVTFRCDPISEHNRLYWYRQTLGQGPEFLTYFQNEAQLEKSRLLSDRFSAERPKGSFSTLEIQRTEQGDSAMYLCASSLEGDSSYNSPLHFGNGTRLTVT.

CDR3 protein: CASSLNSGGENTQYF. CDR3 in DNA: TGTGCCAGCAGCTTAAATTCTGGGGGTGAGAATACGCAGTATTTT. This rearrangement joins TRBV7-3 to TRBJ2-3; tentatively, D is TRBD1 or TRBD2 (5 bases each). Trimming left V 1 base short and J 7 bases short, with 15 bases between. CDR1 is SGHTA and CDR2 is FQGTGA in the germline V gene. This CDR3 spans 15 amino acids.

This chain connects TRBV14 to TRBJ2-7, with D tentatively TRBD1 (6 bases). The ends were cut back, 0 bases at V and 0 bases at J, with 12 bases in the middle. The CDR3 contains 16 residues. In germline, CDR1 is SGHDN, CDR2 FVKESK. The CDR3 DNA follows: TGTGCCAGCAGCCAAGATAGTCAGGGGCTCTCCTACGAGCAGTACTTC. It specifies CASSQDSQGLSYEQYF.